The 32 T cell receptor beta chains below all came from one sample that was sequenced in a study of cytomegalovirus exposure and HLA in healthy donors. TCRdb keeps only in-frame clones here, not all; method: immunoSEQ multiplex PCR. The top ten hold around 4.5% of the sample, which has about 120,000 clones, around 85% seen once. The sample taken for sequencing was PBMCs. These receptors were collected from a man aged 18 to 30 in good health and CMV-seropositive.

V is TRBV15 and J is TRBJ2-3; 12 nucleotides match TRBD2. The CDR3 runs to 19 residues. With V trimmed by 0 bases and J by 2 bases, 9 bases remained unmatched. Per the germline V gene, CDR1 is LNHNV and CDR2 is YYDKDF (reference sequence). In nucleotides, the CDR3 is TGTGCCACCAGCAGAGATCACCTTTCTAGCGGGGGGGCCACAGATACGCAGTATTTT. It translates to CATSRDHLSSGGATDTQYF.

The chain carries TRBV11-3 and TRBJ2-1; 13 positions match TRBD2. Germline trimming cut 5 bases from V and 2 bases from J; bases unmatched to any gene: 3. This CDR3 has 16 amino acids. Per germline, CDR1 SGHNT and CDR2 YENEEA. The chain's CDR3 is CASSPGLAGAYNEQFF. CDR3 nucleotides: TGTGCCAGCAGCCCCGGACTAGCGGGGGCCTACAATGAGCAGTTCTTC.

V is TRBV6-1 and J is TRBJ1-5; D not resolved. The CDR3 sequence is 15 residues long. Germline CDR1 reads MNHNS; CDR2 reads SASEGT. The V and J ends lost 2 bases and 2 bases respectively, with 10 bases between them. CDR3 region: CASSEWGAGNQPQHF. DNA of the CDR3: TGTGCCAGCAGTGAATGGGGAGCGGGCAATCAGCCCCAGCATTTT.

The CDR3 here is CASSSDRTHGNTIYF. The CDR3 nucleotides are TGTGCCAGCAGCTCGGACAGAACACATGGAAACACCATATATTTT. The V and J genes are TRBV5-5 and TRBJ1-3; D is possibly TRBD1 (6 bases). Germline CDR1 is SGHKS and CDR2 is YYEKEE (reference sequence). The CDR3 covers 15 residues. Trimming cost V 3 bases and J 3 bases, with 13 bases left between them.

V usage is TRBV11-2 and J usage is TRBJ2-7; TRBD2 matches 7 bases. The CDR3 runs 14 residues. Germline-derived CDR1 and CDR2 are SGHAT and FQNNGV. Trimming removed 5 bases from V and 3 bases from J; junction bases left unmatched: 7. The CDR3 region has the DNA TGTGCCAGCAGCAACCTGCGGGGGATCTACGAGCAGTACTTC. Its protein product is CASSNLRGIYEQYF. The full variable domain, completed using reference TRBV11-2 and TRBJ2-7, is EAGVAQSPRYKIIEKRQSVAFWCNPISGHATLYWYQQILGQGPKLLIQFQNNGVVDDSQLPKDRFSAERLKGVDSTLKIQPAKLEDSAVYLCASSNLRGIYEQYFGPGTRLTVT.

This chain links TRBV27 with TRBJ1-2; perhaps TRBD1 as D (6 bases). This CDR3 spans 13 amino acids. V gave up 3 bases and J gave up 8 bases, with 13 bases separating them. The germline CDR1 and CDR2 sequences are MNHEY and SMNVEV (reference sequence). The CDR3 DNA reads as TGTGCCAGCAGTTTGGGCAGGGGATACGGCTACACCTTC. Translating gives CASSLGRGYGYTF.

This chain's CDR3 is CASSTRTPKLSYGYTF. Here the CDR3 DNA reads TGTGCCAGCAGCACCCGGACTCCTAAGCTGTCCTATGGCTACACCTTC. This sequence joins TRBV9 and TRBJ1-2, with no clear D. V lost 4 bases, J lost 4 bases, and 20 bases lay in between. Germline loops: CDR1 SGDLS, CDR2 YYNGEE. This CDR3 spans 16 amino acids.

V is TRBV15 and J is TRBJ1-2, with 9 bases lining up with TRBD1. CDR1 is LNHNV and CDR2 is YYDKDF in the germline V gene (reference sequence). The ends lost 0 bases at V and 3 bases at J; junction bases unmatched: 2. The CDR3 covers 15 residues. The CDR3: CATSRDRDRDYGYTF. The DNA of the CDR3 is TGTGCCACCAGCAGAGATAGGGACAGGGACTATGGCTACACCTTC.

This clone was recorded only once. The chain recombines TRBV27 with TRBJ2-3; no definite D call. Germline V gives CDR1 MNHEY, CDR2 SMNVEV (reference sequence). This CDR3 is 14 amino acids long. The V and J ends lost 4 bases and 1 base respectively, with 9 bases between them. CDR3 sequence (DNA): TGTGCCAGCAGTTCCCCCTCGGGCACAGATACGCAGTATTTT. Protein: CASSSPSGTDTQYF.

This rearrangement joins TRBV6-5 to TRBJ1-2; the match to TRBD1 covers 7 bases. Trimming removed 4 bases from V and 8 bases from J; junction bases left unmatched: 13. The CDR3 contains 15 residues. Germline lookup yields CDR1 MNHEY and CDR2 SVGAGI. Here the CDR3 reads CASSLGSTGKRGYTF. CDR3 coding DNA: TGTGCCAGCAGTTTGGGGTCGACAGGGAAAAGGGGCTACACCTTC.

The chain couples TRBV10-1 to TRBJ2-5; 15 nucleotides agree with TRBD2. The CDR3 loop spans 16 amino acids. The J segment lost 2 bases and the V segment lost 2 bases, leaving 0 bases of the junction unmatched. Germline V gives CDR1 WNHNN, CDR2 SYGVQD (reference sequence). CDR3 protein: CASSEGLAGGQETQYF. The CDR3 DNA is TGCGCCAGCAGTGAGGGACTAGCGGGGGGGCAAGAGACCCAGTACTTC.

This clone was detected a few times. V and J are TRBV19 and TRBJ1-5, with 9 bases lining up with TRBD1. Germline V gene data show CDR1 as LNHDA and CDR2 as SQIVND (reference sequence). The CDR3 loop spans 13 amino acids. The V gene end was trimmed by 4 bases and the J gene end by 6 bases; junction bases not matched to a gene: 1. This CDR3 reads CASSKTGGQPQHF. The CDR3, as DNA: TGTGCCAGTAGTAAGACAGGGGGTCAGCCCCAGCATTTT.

This clone was observed once. The V call is TRBV4-1, the J call TRBJ1-5, with D maybe TRBD1 (5 bases). V gave up 1 base and J gave up 1 base, with 11 bases separating them. Germline loops: CDR1 MGHRA, CDR2 YSYEKL. The CDR3 loop spans 16 amino acids. The CDR3 here is CASSQVSGSSNQPQHF. Written as DNA, the CDR3 is TGCGCCAGCAGCCAAGTCTCAGGGTCAAGCAATCAGCCCCAGCATTTT.

This clone was observed many times. The sample holds other DNA sequences that translate to the same CDR3. V gene TRBV11-3 combines with J gene TRBJ2-1; weak D call: TRBD1 (5 bases). This CDR3 comprises 15 residues. V gave up 1 base and J gave up 1 base, with 8 bases separating them. Germline V gives CDR1 SGHNT, CDR2 YENEEA. DNA for the CDR3: TGTGCCAGCAGCTTAGGGCAGGGATCCTACAATGAGCAGTTCTTC. Its protein product is CASSLGQGSYNEQFF.

V is TRBV14 and J is TRBJ1-2; 7 nucleotides match TRBD1. CDR3 length: 15 amino acids. Germline V gives CDR1 SGHDN, CDR2 FVKESK. V gave up 3 bases and J gave up 5 bases; unmatched junction bases: 9. The CDR3 reads CASSHTPGQTYGYTF. The CDR3 DNA sequence: TGTGCCAGCAGCCATACCCCGGGACAGACATATGGCTACACCTTC.

This rearrangement joins TRBV19 to TRBJ1-1; D may be TRBD1 (6 bases). Germline loops: CDR1 LNHDA, CDR2 SQIVND (reference sequence). V was pared by 10 bases and J by 2 bases, with 11 bases between. The CDR3 extends over 12 amino acids. The DNA for the CDR3 is TGTGCCACGGACAGAAGAAACACTGAAGCTTTCTTT. Translated: CATDRRNTEAFF.

This clone has only a few counts. The chain uses TRBV4-2 and TRBJ2-7; D is possibly TRBD1 (5 bases). This CDR3 region has 14 residues. Trimming removed 5 bases at V and 1 base at J, with 12 bases between. The germline V gene has CDR1 LGHNA and CDR2 YNFKEQ. The CDR3 DNA is TGTGCCAGCAGCTCGCAACAGGATTCCTACGAGCAGTACTTC. It is translated as CASSSQQDSYEQYF.

This chain links TRBV7-6 with TRBJ1-4, with 11 nucleotides matching TRBD1. V gave up 5 bases and J gave up 8 bases; unmatched junction bases: 7. Germline assignment: CDR1 SGHVS and CDR2 FNYEAQ. The CDR3 spans 15 residues. The CDR3 is CASSMPGQGGEKLFF. The CDR3 DNA reads TGTGCCAGCAGCATGCCGGGACAGGGGGGAGAAAAACTGTTTTTT.

This clone has a single count. This rearrangement joins TRBV7-6 to TRBJ2-5, with D unclear. CDR3 length: 11 residues. V lost 5 bases and J 7 bases, leaving 8 bases between the germline ends. CDR1 is SGHVS and CDR2 is FNYEAQ in the germline V gene. The CDR3 loop reads CASSDLGTQYF. The CDR3 nucleotides are TGTGCCAGCAGCGATCTAGGGACCCAGTACTTC.

The rearrangement joins TRBV19 to TRBJ1-5, with 7 bases that match TRBD1. Germline V gene data show CDR1 as LNHDA and CDR2 as SQIVND (reference sequence). V was pared by 5 bases and J by 6 bases, with 10 bases of the junction left unmatched. The CDR3 sequence is 15 residues long. CDR3 in amino acids: CASSALDRVFQPQHF. The DNA of the CDR3 is TGTGCCAGTAGTGCCCTCGACAGGGTGTTTCAGCCCCAGCATTTT.

This sequence joins TRBV14 and TRBJ1-6; no definite D call. Between the trimmed V and J ends, which lost 4 bases and 7 bases, there was a span of 14 bases. The CDR3 extends over 15 amino acids. Germline CDR1 is SGHDN and CDR2 is FVKESK. Written as DNA, the CDR3 is TGTGCCAGCAGCCCCCTCGGAGGTGGAAATTCACCCCTCCACTTT. It encodes CASSPLGGGNSPLHF.

J is TRBJ2-7 and V is TRBV2; no clear D. Germline loops: CDR1 SNHLY, CDR2 FYNNEI. This CDR3 spans 14 amino acids. V shed 8 bases and J shed 1 base, with 15 bases lying between them. For the CDR3, the DNA is TGTGCCAGCGGTGGAGTTTCCCGATCCTACGAGCAGTACTTC. It translates to CASGGVSRSYEQYF.

V gene TRBV15 combines with J gene TRBJ1-5; D may be TRBD1 (5 bases). The CDR3 runs 17 residues. CDR1 and CDR2 (germline): LNHNV, YYDKDF (reference sequence). Trimming cost V 5 bases and J 3 bases, with 20 bases left between them. DNA for the CDR3: TGTGCCACCAGCCTACAAATTCGACAGCACCTCAATCAGCCCCAGCATTTT. This encodes CATSLQIRQHLNQPQHF.

The chain couples TRBV4-2 to TRBJ1-1; a possible D gene is TRBD1 (5 bases). Germline V gene lookup returns CDR1 LGHNA and CDR2 YNFKEQ. V was cut by 4 bases and J by 7 bases, with 13 bases left in between. This CDR3 comprises 13 residues. The CDR3 region has the DNA TGTGCCAGCAGCCTTCCCGGGGGGGTTGAAGCTTTCTTT. Amino acid sequence: CASSLPGGVEAFF.

This clone was observed a handful of times. The V and J genes are TRBV19 and TRBJ1-5; D remains ambiguous. This CDR3 spans 15 amino acids. Trimming left V 7 bases short and J 1 base short, with 14 bases between. Germline assignment: CDR1 LNHDA and CDR2 SQIVND (reference sequence). The CDR3 nucleotides read TGTGCCAGTAAGAGGAGGGAAGGGAGCAATCAGCCCCAGCATTTT. It specifies CASKRREGSNQPQHF.

This clone was counted only a few times. The genes are TRBV7-9 and TRBJ1-5; the D is unclear. Trimming took off 5 bases at V and 9 bases at J, with 11 bases between the two ends. Germline V gives CDR1 SEHNR, CDR2 FQNEAQ (reference sequence). This CDR3 is built from 12 residues. The CDR3 loop reads CASSRSASPQHF. CDR3 DNA: TGTGCCAGCAGCCGAAGTGCGTCGCCCCAGCATTTT.

Remarks on this clone: The junction shows a germline mismatch at one end, possibly a read error. The chain carries TRBV18 and TRBJ2-7, with a tentative D call TRBD2 (6 bases). The CDR3 spans 12 residues. Germline V gene data show CDR1 as KGHSH and CDR2 as LQKENI. For the CDR3, the DNA is TGTGCCAGCTCACCGGGAGGCTACAAGCAGTACTTC. Amino acid sequence: CASSPGGYKQYF.

The chain combines TRBV6-1 with TRBJ1-1; D may be TRBD1 (6 bases). The V and J ends lost 4 bases and 2 bases respectively, with 11 bases between them. The CDR3 contains 14 residues. CDR1 is MNHNS and CDR2 is SASEGT in the germline V gene. CDR3 DNA sequence: TGTGCCAGCAGTGCGGGACAAGAAAACACTGAAGCTTTCTTT. Protein: CASSAGQENTEAFF.

The chain recombines TRBV5-1 with TRBJ2-1; D uncertain. This CDR3 is built from 12 residues. The V and J ends lost 3 bases and 9 bases respectively, with 10 bases between them. CDR1 and CDR2 (germline): SGHRS, YFSETQ. The CDR3: CASSSSPGEQFF. CDR3 DNA: TGCGCCAGCAGCTCCTCCCCGGGTGAGCAGTTCTTC. Drawing the rest from reference TRBV5-1 and TRBJ2-1, the complete variable domain is KAGVTQTPRYLIKTRGQQVTLSCSPISGHRSVSWYQQTPGQGLQFLFEYFSETQRNKGNFPGRFSGRQFSNSRSEMNVSTLELGDSALYLCASSSSPGEQFFGPGTRLTVL.

The gene calls are TRBV19 and TRBJ1-2; no firm D call. V shed 3 bases and J shed 8 bases, with 13 bases lying between them. CDR1 is LNHDA and CDR2 is SQIVND in the germline V gene (reference sequence). CDR3 length equals 13 residues. DNA for the CDR3: TGTGCCAGTAGTATCATGGGCGGGAACGGCTACACCTTC. Its translation: CASSIMGGNGYTF.

The gene calls are TRBV10-1 and TRBJ1-1; D not certain. The CDR3 contains 15 residues. The germline gives CDR1 WNHNN, CDR2 SYGVQD (reference sequence). With 0 bases removed from V and 1 base from J, the gap between germline ends came to 9 bases. The CDR3 is CASSESNGRNTEAFF. In DNA, the CDR3 is TGCGCCAGCAGTGAGTCGAACGGGAGGAACACTGAAGCTTTCTTT.

The chain employs TRBV7-6 and TRBJ1-4, with D perhaps matching TRBD1 (6 bases). Germline V lookup: CDR1 SGHVS, CDR2 FNYEAQ. V was shortened by 6 bases and J by 7 bases, with 15 bases between the two germline ends. This CDR3 region has 14 residues. The CDR3 DNA is TGTGCCAGCAGGTCCTCAGGGGCGGGTGAAAAACTGTTTTTT. This gives the protein CASRSSGAGEKLFF.